The rows below give T cell receptor beta chains drawn from one sample of a study of blood T cell repertoires in COVID-19. TCRdb's table, derived via immunoSEQ multiplex PCR, lists solely in-frame clones and lacks some. The top ten hold 4.5% to 7% of the sample, which has about 61,000 clones, more than 65% seen once. What was sequenced was peripheral blood. The receptors were gathered from a woman aged 65 to 85 with acute or convalescent COVID-19. CDR3s include the opening cysteine and the closing phenylalanine or tryptophan. The D gene is left open where the match is weak. The size entry is marked missing in some rows and otherwise reads once, few, many or a size class.

v_gene,abundance,j_gene,d_gene,len,CDR3nt,CDR3aa
TRBV7-3,once,TRBJ2-1,TRBD2,13,TGTGCCAGCAGCTGGGGACTAGCAGGCGAGCAGTTCTTC,CASSWGLAGEQFF
TRBV5-1,NA,TRBJ1-2,NA,14,TGCGCCAGCAGTACGGACAATGGGCTCTATGGCTACACCTTC,CASSTDNGLYGYTF
TRBV7-2,NA,TRBJ2-5,NA,15,TGTGCCAGCAGCTTAGCGACGACTAGACAAGAGACCCAGTACTTC,CASSLATTRQETQYF
TRBV5-6,NA,TRBJ1-1,NA,16,TGTGCCAGCAGCCTCGGGCAGGGGCACATGAACACTGAAGCTTTCTTT,CASSLGQGHMNTEAFF
TRBV5-1,NA,TRBJ2-2,TRBD1,16,TGCGCCAGCAGCCAAAAGGGGGCCTCGGTCACCGGGGAGCTGTTTTTT,CASSQKGASVTGELFF
TRBV10-2,NA,TRBJ1-1,NA,13,TGCGCCAGCAGAGACAGCAAGAACACTGAAGCTTTCTTT,CASRDSKNTEAFF
TRBV7-6,once,TRBJ2-1,TRBD2,17,TGTGCCAGCAGCCCTAGGATAGCGGCGGGGGGCTACAATGAGCAGTTCTTC,CASSPRIAAGGYNEQFF
TRBV5-1,NA,TRBJ2-5,NA,15,TGCGCCAGCAGCTTGTTGGTAGAAGCAACTGAGACCCAGTACTTC,CASSLLVEATETQYF
TRBV7-9,NA,TRBJ2-7,TRBD2,17,TGTGCCACCGGAGGGGGACTAGCGGGGGGTCTCCCCTACGAGCAGTACTTC,CATGGGLAGGLPYEQYF
TRBV5-4,NA,TRBJ2-1,TRBD2,16,TGTGCCAGCAGCGGTAGGACTAGCGGGGGAACGGTTGAGCAGTTCTTC,CASSGRTSGGTVEQFF
TRBV5-1,NA,TRBJ2-7,TRBD1,15,TGCGCCAGCAGTTTTGGGACAGGGGTGATCTACGAGCAGTACTTC,CASSFGTGVIYEQYF
TRBV5-1,NA,TRBJ2-1,TRBD1,14,TGCGCCAGCAGCTCTGCCCGACAGGGTGGCGAGCAGTTCTTC,CASSSARQGGEQFF
TRBV21-1,NA,TRBJ1-4,NA,14,TGTGCCAGCAGCACAGGGGGCTTGGGGGAAAAACTGTTTTTT,CASSTGGLGEKLFF
TRBV5-1,NA,TRBJ1-2,NA,13,TGCGCCAGCAGCTCGGACTTGGGCGGGAGCTACACCTTC,CASSSDLGGSYTF
TRBV12-3/TRBV12-4,NA,TRBJ2-5,TRBD2,13,TGTGCCAGCACTTTCAGGGAGGGGGAGACCCAGTACTTC,CASTFREGETQYF
TRBV9,NA,TRBJ2-2,TRBD2,17,TGTGCCAGCAGCGTATATCCTAGCGGGGGAGAATCCGGGGAGCTGTTTTTT,CASSVYPSGGESGELFF
TRBV14,NA,TRBJ1-6,NA,13,TGTGCCAGCACTTTCTCGTCTAATTCACCCCTCCACTTT,CASTFSSNSPLHF
TRBV10-3,NA,TRBJ1-1,TRBD1,16,TGTGCCATCAAGTACAGGGGGTACGACGGTGGGACTGAAGCTTTCTTT,CAIKYRGYDGGTEAFF
TRBV9,NA,TRBJ2-7,NA,14,TGTGCCAGCAGCGTAGGCAGGGACTCCTACGAGCAGTACTTC,CASSVGRDSYEQYF
TRBV19,NA,TRBJ2-1,TRBD2,14,TGTGCCAGTAGTGGACTAGCGGGGGGGAATGAGCAGTTCTTC,CASSGLAGGNEQFF
TRBV29-1,NA,TRBJ1-2,TRBD1,13,TGCAGCGCCCAAGGGGACAGCTCCTATGGCTACACCTTC,CSAQGDSSYGYTF
TRBV5-6,NA,TRBJ1-3,NA,17,TGTGCCAGCAGCCGGGGCCCTCGACAGGACTCTGGAAACACCATATATTTT,CASSRGPRQDSGNTIYF
TRBV30,NA,TRBJ2-1,TRBD2,14,TGTGCCTGGAGGTTAGCGGGGGGGAGAGGGGAGCAGTTCTTC,CAWRLAGGRGEQFF
TRBV11-2,NA,TRBJ2-7,TRBD2,17,TGTGCCAGCGCCGTAGCCGCCCGGCTAGCGGGGGTGTACGAGCAGTACTTC,CASAVAARLAGVYEQYF
TRBV7-9,NA,TRBJ2-5,TRBD2,14,TGTGCCAGCAGCTTAGAGACTAGCCGGGAGACCCAGTACTTC,CASSLETSRETQYF
TRBV11-1,NA,TRBJ2-3,NA,16,TGTGCCAGCAGCAACCCCCGGGGAAGGGCTACAGATACGCAGTATTTT,CASSNPRGRATDTQYF
TRBV5-5,NA,TRBJ1-1,NA,17,TGTGCCAGCAGCTTTTCTCTGACCGCCTGGAGCCCCCCTGAAGCTTTCTTT,CASSFSLTAWSPPEAFF
TRBV7-8,NA,TRBJ1-4,TRBD1,16,TGTGCCAGCAGCTTAGGACTGACAGGGGTGGGTGAAAAACTGTTTTTT,CASSLGLTGVGEKLFF
TRBV11-2,few,TRBJ2-1,NA,15,TGTGCCAGCAGCTTATCTAGAGATGAGGTCTATGAGCAGTTCTTC,CASSLSRDEVYEQFF
TRBV19,NA,TRBJ1-1,NA,11,TGTGCCAGTAGTATATGGCATGAAGCTTTCTTT,CASSIWHEAFF
TRBV29-1,NA,TRBJ2-7,NA,13,TGCAGCGTAGCCGGGACAATCCCCTACGAGCAGTACTTC,CSVAGTIPYEQYF
TRBV4-2,many,TRBJ2-7,NA,16,TGTGCCAGCAGCCCCTATTGGAACGCGGGCGGTTACGAGCAGTACTTC,CASSPYWNAGGYEQYF
TRBV2,NA,TRBJ1-2,TRBD1,13,TGTGCCAGCAGAAATACAGGGGAGCGTGGCTACACCTTC,CASRNTGERGYTF
TRBV6-2/TRBV6-3,NA,TRBJ2-1,NA,12,TGTGCCAGCAGTTACCAGCGGAATGAGCAGTTCTTC,CASSYQRNEQFF
TRBV6-4,NA,TRBJ1-2,TRBD1,17,TGTGCCAGCAGAGAACTTACCGGGACAGGGTCTTACTATGGCTACACCTTC,CASRELTGTGSYYGYTF
TRBV11-2,NA,TRBJ2-5,TRBD2,16,TGTGCCAGCAGCTTAGGGTCGGGACTACTACAAGAGACCCAGTACTTC,CASSLGSGLLQETQYF
TRBV12-1,NA,TRBJ2-4,NA,18,TGTGCCAGCAGCTTTGTGTATGGAACCACAGTAGCCAAAAACATTCAGTACTTC,CASSFVYGTTVAKNIQYF
TRBV6-5,NA,TRBJ2-1,TRBD1,14,TGTGCCAGCAGTTACCAGGGGGCCTACAATGAGCAGTTCTTC,CASSYQGAYNEQFF
TRBV6-5,NA,TRBJ2-3,NA,15,TGTGCCAGCAGTTACGGGGGGGGCCGGGCAGATACGCAGTATTTT,CASSYGGGRADTQYF
TRBV27,NA,TRBJ2-5,TRBD2,16,TGTGCCAGCAGTTCCCACCCGGGGGGGCGGGAAGAGACCCAGTACTTC,CASSSHPGGREETQYF
TRBV24-1,NA,TRBJ2-6,NA,17,TGTGCCACCAGTGACACTGACAGTAGCTCTGGGGCCAACGTCCTGACTTTC,CATSDTDSSSGANVLTF
TRBV5-1,once,TRBJ1-5,TRBD1,17,TGCGCCAGCAGCTTGGAAGGGGGCACGGGGCTCGGGCAGCCCCAGCATTTT,CASSLEGGTGLGQPQHF
TRBV20-1,few,TRBJ2-3,TRBD2,16,TGCAGTGCTAGTTTGCCTAGCGGGAAATCCGCAGATACGCAGTATTTT,CSASLPSGKSADTQYF
TRBV2,few,TRBJ2-7,TRBD2,16,TGTGCCAGCAGTGAAGGGGTAGCGGGGGGAGGCTACGAGCAGTACTTC,CASSEGVAGGGYEQYF
TRBV28,NA,TRBJ1-2,TRBD1,12,TGTGCCAGCAGCACAGGGGACTATGGCTACACCTTC,CASSTGDYGYTF
TRBV2,NA,TRBJ2-1,TRBD1,15,TGTGCCAGCAGTGAGGTCAGGGGGCGGGGCAATGAGCAGTTCTTC,CASSEVRGRGNEQFF